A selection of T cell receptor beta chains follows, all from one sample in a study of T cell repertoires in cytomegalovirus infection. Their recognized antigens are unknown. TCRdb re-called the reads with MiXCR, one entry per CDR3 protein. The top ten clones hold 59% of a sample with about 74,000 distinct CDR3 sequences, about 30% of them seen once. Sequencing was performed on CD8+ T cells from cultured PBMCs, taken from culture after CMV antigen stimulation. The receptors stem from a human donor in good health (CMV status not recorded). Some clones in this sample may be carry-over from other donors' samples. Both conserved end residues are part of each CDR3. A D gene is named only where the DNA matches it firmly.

CDR3: CASSSRASGGNEQFF; length: 15; D: TRBD2; V: TRBV7-6
CDR3: CASSPKVGGGPHNEQFF; length: 17; D: -; V: TRBV4-2
CDR3: CASSLRSTSNQPQHF; length: 15; D: -; V: TRBV12-3/TRBV12-4
CDR3: CASSLRGYQPQHF; length: 13; D: -; V: TRBV27
CDR3: CASSATGQSNTGELFF; length: 16; D: TRBD1; V: TRBV11-2
CDR3: CASSLSPGFYAEQFF; length: 15; D: -; V: TRBV7-6
CDR3: CASSQDGGSNQPQHF; length: 15; D: -; V: TRBV4-1
CDR3: CAGSKGLAGDIQYF; length: 14; D: TRBD2; V: TRBV2
CDR3: CASTPGGGHEQYF; length: 13; D: TRBD2; V: TRBV6-1
CDR3: CASSFLQTASYEQYF; length: 15; D: -; V: TRBV6-6
CDR3: CASSVGRSEGQPQHF; length: 15; D: -; V: TRBV9
CDR3: CASSWTGVGEAFF; length: 13; D: -; V: TRBV7-9
CDR3: CASSEAGAQPQHF; length: 13; D: -; V: TRBV6-1
CDR3: CASSPSGSRSYEQYF; length: 15; D: TRBD2; V: TRBV19
CDR3: CASSSTGSSGNTIYF; length: 15; D: -; V: TRBV27
CDR3: CASSFFDPTTGELFF; length: 15; D: -; V: TRBV7-8
CDR3: CASSSPPPGHLYGYTF; length: 16; D: -; V: TRBV5-4